What follows are 28 T cell receptor beta chains derived from one specimen sequenced in a study of regulatory T cells in long-lasting Graves disease listed by TCRdb under 2021. The time point tag for this specimen amounts to: newly diagnosed GD, antithyroid drugs for less than 3 months. For both TCR sequencing and RNA sequencing, RNA was extracted from PBMCs in TRIzol. The library relied on multiplex PCR. The instrument was an Illumina HiSeq 4000. iRepertoire HTBI primers and Arm-PCR amplification of CDR3 regions were used to construct TCR beta libraries. Starting from the raw public reads, TCRdb applied fastp trimming at Q25, assembled clones with MiXCR and retained in-frame beta chains. Under each unique CDR3 protein, matching rows form one entry showing the most common genes and DNA. This sample has over 500,000 distinct CDR3 sequences in its table, and roughly 15% of those were observed once. 12% of the sample comes from the top ten.

The data also belong to a second study, concerning T cells in Graves' hyperthyroidism and ophthalmopathy.

The specimen was peripheral blood mononuclear cells (PBMCs), collected at new diagnosis, from a patient treated with antithyroid drugs. The source is a young man with Graves disease. Donor details come from another sample of the same person, matched by shared clones.

This sequence joins TRBV6-1 and TRBJ2-5, with TRBD2 identical over 9 bases. Germline V gene lookup returns CDR1 MNHNS and CDR2 SASEGT. The CDR3 runs to 14 residues. J was trimmed by 2 bases and V by 6 bases; bases with no gene match: 4. The CDR3 loop reads CASRYLAGQETQYF. The CDR3, as DNA: TGTGCCAGCAGGTATCTAGCGGGGCAAGAGACCCAGTACTTC.

This clonotype was counted many times. The V call is TRBV3-1, the J call TRBJ1-4; 7 bases are shared with TRBD1. V trimming: 2 bases; J trimming: 4 bases; junction bases outside the gene matches: 4. Per germline, CDR1 LGHDT and CDR2 YNNKEL (reference sequence). The CDR3 length is 15 residues. Here the CDR3 reads CASSQWDSHNEKLFF. The CDR3 coding sequence is TGTGCCAGCAGCCAATGGGACAGCCATAATGAAAAACTGTTTTTT.

This chain joins TRBV5-1 and TRBJ1-1; 9 nucleotides line up with TRBD1. This CDR3 contains 14 residues. V shed 4 bases and J 5 bases; nucleotides not matched to a gene: 6. Germline V gene data show CDR1 as SGHRS and CDR2 as YFSETQ. CDR3 in amino acids: CASSEQGAATEAFF. The CDR3 region has the DNA TGCGCCAGCAGCGAACAGGGGGCAGCAACTGAAGCTTTCTTT.

This clonotype was seen at least ten times. This sequence joins TRBV3-1 and TRBJ2-1; D is uncertain. The CDR3 totals 13 residues. V lost 4 bases and J 6 bases, leaving 10 bases between the germline ends. Germline lookup yields CDR1 LGHDT and CDR2 YNNKEL (reference sequence). CDR3 amino acids: CASSPPLSNEQFF. CDR3 sequence (DNA): TGTGCCAGCAGCCCCCCTCTTTCCAATGAGCAGTTCTTC.

This clonotype was seen at least ten times. The genes are TRBV11-2 and TRBJ2-7, with D possibly TRBD2 on 5 matching bases. Germline V gives CDR1 SGHAT, CDR2 FQNNGV. V was pared by 5 bases and J by 4 bases, with 15 bases between. The CDR3 runs to 14 residues. CDR3 coding DNA: TGTGCCAGCAGCCGGGGTTGGTTCGGATACGAGCAGTACTTC. Protein: CASSRGWFGYEQYF.

The rearrangement uses TRBV5-4 and TRBJ1-5; 7 positions agree with TRBD1. V gave up 4 bases and J gave up 7 bases; unmatched junction bases: 11. The CDR3 runs 15 residues. Germline-derived CDR1 and CDR2 are SGHNT and YYREEE (reference sequence). As DNA, the CDR3 is TGTGCCAGCAGCATTCTCGGACAGGAGGACCAGCCCCAGCATTTT. Protein: CASSILGQEDQPQHF. Full variable domain (rest looked up from reference TRBV5-4 and TRBJ1-5): ETGVTQSPTHLIKTRGQQVTLRCSSQSGHNTVSWYQQALGQGPQFIFQYYREEENGRGNFPPRFSGLQFPNYSSELNVNALELDDSALYLCASSILGQEDQPQHFGDGTRLSIL.

This clonotype has a handful of counts. This chain connects TRBV7-9 to TRBJ1-2; 7 bases line up with TRBD1. CDR3 length equals 18 residues. J lost 0 bases, V lost 5 bases, and 15 bases had no gene match. The germline gives CDR1 SEHNR, CDR2 FQNEAQ (reference sequence). The CDR3: CASSESDRTHVANYGYTF. The CDR3 DNA sequence: TGTGCCAGCAGCGAGTCGGACAGGACGCACGTAGCTAACTATGGCTACACCTTC.

The chain joins TRBV20-1 to TRBJ1-2; D is ambiguous. The CDR3 sequence is 13 residues long. Looked up from germline, CDR1 is DFQATT and CDR2 is SNEGSKA (reference sequence). With 2 bases removed from V and 6 bases from J, the gap between germline ends came to 13 bases. In DNA form, the CDR3 reads TGCAGTGCTAGAATCGCAGAACTGCATGGCTACACCTTC. Residues: CSARIAELHGYTF.

Ten or more counts support this clonotype. The chain is built from TRBV7-9 and TRBJ2-7; TRBD1 aligns across 10 bases. The CDR3 runs 14 residues. V shed 4 bases, J shed 7 bases, and the junction held 7 bases outside the gene matches. The germline V gene has CDR1 SEHNR and CDR2 FQNEAQ (reference sequence). The CDR3 region is CASSWTGGILEQYF. For the CDR3, the DNA is TGTGCCAGCAGCTGGACAGGGGGGATTCTGGAGCAGTACTTC.

V gene TRBV20-1 combines with J gene TRBJ2-2; 8 bases fit TRBD2. V was pared by 6 bases and J by 0 bases, with 15 bases of the junction left unmatched. Per the germline V gene, CDR1 is DFQATT and CDR2 is SNEGSKA (reference sequence). The CDR3 covers 18 residues. This chain's CDR3 is CSASPIGSGTANTGELFF. The DNA of the CDR3 is TGCAGTGCAAGCCCTATTGGTAGCGGGACTGCGAACACCGGGGAGCTGTTTTTT.

The chain couples TRBV11-3 to TRBJ1-1; D is unclear. V was trimmed by 3 bases and J by 11 bases, leaving 7 bases between them. This CDR3 has 10 amino acids. Germline-derived CDR1 and CDR2 are SGHNT and YENEEA. The CDR3 here is CASSLKDAFF. CDR3 in DNA: TGTGCCAGCAGCTTGAAGGACGCTTTCTTT. Supplemented by reference TRBV11-3 and TRBJ1-1, the full variable domain reads EAGVVQSPRYKIIEKKQPVAFWCNPISGHNTLYWYLQNLGQGPELLIRYENEEAVDDSQLPKDRFSAERLKGVDSTLKIQPAELGDSAVYLCASSLKDAFFGQGTRLTVV.

This clonotype was picked up many times. The J gene is TRBJ2-7, the V gene TRBV13, with D perhaps matching TRBD1 or TRBD2 (5 bases each). CDR1 and CDR2 from the germline V gene are PRHDT and FYEKMQ (reference sequence). Trimming removed 5 bases at V and 3 bases at J, with 14 bases between. The length of the CDR3 is 14 residues. CDR3 coding DNA: TGTGCCAGCAGCCCACCCGGGGCGATCTACGAGCAGTACTTC. As protein: CASSPPGAIYEQYF. The full variable domain, rest sourced from reference TRBV13 and TRBJ2-7, is AAGVIQSPRHLIKEKRETATLKCYPIPRHDTVYWYQQGPGQDPQFLISFYEKMQSDKGSIPDRFSAQQFSDYHSELNMSSLELGDSALYFCASSPPGAIYEQYFGPGTRLTVT.

This clonotype was recorded many times. J is TRBJ1-2 and V is TRBV30; 9 bases align to TRBD1. The ends lost 4 bases at V and 2 bases at J; junction bases unmatched: 8. CDR3 length: 15 amino acids. Germline V gene sequence: CDR1 GTSNPN, CDR2 SVGIG (reference sequence). CDR3 coding DNA: TGTGCCTGGACCCGAAGGACAGGGGAGAACTATGGCTACACCTTC. Translation: CAWTRRTGENYGYTF. The variable domain in full, completed from reference TRBV30 and TRBJ1-2, reads SQTIHQWPATLVQPVGSPLSLECTVEGTSNPNLYWYRQAAGRGLQLLFYSVGIGQISSEVPQNLSASRPQDRQFILSSKKLLLSDSGFYLCAWTRRTGENYGYTFGSGTRLTVV.

This clonotype was observed at least ten times. V gene TRBV12-3 or TRBV12-4 combines with J gene TRBJ1-2, with D hard to call. This CDR3 spans 14 amino acids. V dropped 7 bases and J dropped 5 bases, with 17 bases sitting between them. The CDR3 sequence: CASNPDRIGYGYTF. Here the CDR3 DNA reads TGTGCCAGCAACCCGGACCGGATCGGATATGGCTACACCTTC.

This clonotype was seen many times. J is TRBJ1-1 and V is TRBV10-1; D ambiguous. CDR3 length: 14 residues. Trimming took 0 bases from V and 5 from J, leaving 10 bases between them. Germline loops: CDR1 WNHNN, CDR2 SYGVQD (reference sequence). This chain's CDR3 is CASSESRGGTEAFF. CDR3 DNA: TGCGCCAGCAGTGAGTCTCGGGGAGGGACTGAAGCTTTCTTT.

In this sample, this clonotype turned up a few times. The rearrangement links TRBV6-1 to TRBJ2-5; D is unresolved. Deletions cut 11 bases from V and 1 base from J, with 17 bases between. From germline, CDR1 is MNHNS and CDR2 SASEGT. CDR3 length: 14 amino acids. The CDR3: CASAKAWGQETQYF. The CDR3 nucleotides read TGTGCCTCCGCCAAAGCTTGGGGCCAAGAGACCCAGTACTTC.

The chain combines TRBV4-2 with TRBJ2-5; the match to TRBD2 covers 12 bases. The CDR3 is 16 amino acids. In germline, CDR1 is LGHNA, CDR2 YNFKEQ. V was pared by 1 base and J by 4 bases, with 4 bases of the junction left unmatched. For the CDR3, the DNA is TGTGCCAGCAGCCAAGCTAGCGGGAGGGGGCTAGAGACCCAGTACTTC. It yields the protein CASSQASGRGLETQYF.

In this sample, this clonotype turned up a few times. The junction shows a germline mismatch at one end, possibly a read error. The V call is TRBV5-1, the J call TRBJ2-3, with D tentatively TRBD1 or TRBD2 (5 bases each). This CDR3 is 17 amino acids long. Germline V gene data show CDR1 as SGHRS and CDR2 as YFSETQ. CDR3 coding DNA: TGCGCCAGCGGCATGGGAATGGGGACCCTCAGCACAGATACGCAGTGTTTT. Translation: CASGMGMGTLSTDTQCF. Based on the CDR3 plus reference TRBV5-1 and TRBJ2-3, the full variable domain is KAGVTQTPRYLIKTRGQQVTLSCSPISGHRSVSWYQQTPGQGLQFLFEYFSETQRNKGNFPGRFSGRQFSNSRSEMNVSTLELGDSALYLCASGMGMGTLSTDTQCFGPGTRLTVL.

The genes are TRBV20-1 and TRBJ2-1; possible D gene TRBD2, 7 bases. Per the germline V gene, CDR1 is DFQATT and CDR2 is SNEGSKA (reference sequence). The V gene lost 5 bases and the J gene lost 5 bases, with 19 bases spanning the gap. The CDR3 consists of 15 residues. The CDR3 is CSAQRGGLQNNEQFF. For the CDR3, the DNA is TGCAGTGCTCAAAGAGGGGGACTACAGAACAATGAGCAGTTCTTC.

This clonotype was counted at least ten times. The rearrangement joins TRBV2 to TRBJ2-1; 9 positions match TRBD1. The J segment lost 5 bases and the V segment lost 7 bases, leaving 9 bases of the junction unmatched. Germline V CDR1 and CDR2: SNHLY, FYNNEI. The CDR3 loop spans 15 amino acids. CDR3 DNA: TGTGCCAGCAATCCCGACAGGGGGTTCGACAATGAGCAGTTCTTC. It specifies CASNPDRGFDNEQFF.

This clonotype appeared many times. DNA of the CDR3: TGTGCCAGCAGTTCCGGGGAGGGCGAGCAGTTCTTC. It codes for CASSSGEGEQFF. The chain carries TRBV12-3 or TRBV12-4 and TRBJ2-1; 7 positions agree with TRBD2. The CDR3 consists of 12 residues. Trimming took 4 bases from V and 10 from J; bases not matched to a gene: 4.

This clonotype was observed at least ten times. This chain links TRBV5-1 with TRBJ2-3; the match to TRBD2 covers 7 bases. CDR1 is SGHRS and CDR2 is YFSETQ in the germline V gene. Trimming removed 2 bases from V and 3 bases from J; junction bases left unmatched: 9. The CDR3 length is 16 residues. CDR3 nucleotide sequence: TGCGCCAGCAGCTTCCGGGGACTAAGAGGGACAGATACGCAGTATTTT. As protein: CASSFRGLRGTDTQYF. Based on the CDR3 plus reference TRBV5-1 and TRBJ2-3, the full variable domain is KAGVTQTPRYLIKTRGQQVTLSCSPISGHRSVSWYQQTPGQGLQFLFEYFSETQRNKGNFPGRFSGRQFSNSRSEMNVSTLELGDSALYLCASSFRGLRGTDTQYFGPGTRLTVL.

V is TRBV6-9 and J is TRBJ1-2; perhaps TRBD1 as D (6 bases). Germline values: CDR1 MNHGY, CDR2 SVAAGI. The CDR3 consists of 14 residues. Trimming stripped 3 bases from V and 12 bases from J, with 20 bases between. CDR3 amino acids: CASSYRAGQSVDTF. CDR3 bases: TGTGCCAGCAGTTACAGAGCAGGACAGAGTGTGGACACCTTC.

This clonotype appeared many times. The J gene is TRBJ1-1, the V gene TRBV3-1, with no clear D. Germline CDR1 reads LGHDT; CDR2 reads YNNKEL (reference sequence). This CDR3 contains 14 residues. The V end was cut by 1 base, the J end by 4 bases, with 10 bases between. The chain's CDR3 is CASSQGNKGTEAFF. Written as DNA, the CDR3 is TGTGCCAGCAGCCAAGGTAATAAGGGCACTGAAGCTTTCTTT.

The chain carries TRBV10-3 and TRBJ1-5; TRBD1 aligns across 8 bases. Trimming cost V 10 bases and J 2 bases; bases outside gene matches: 4. CDR1 and CDR2 (germline): ENHRY, SYGVKD. This CDR3 contains 13 residues. Written as DNA, the CDR3 is TGTGCCAATGGACAGGGAGGCAATCAGCCCCAGCATTTT. Translating gives CANGQGGNQPQHF.

This clonotype was detected a few times. The chain joins TRBV5-1 to TRBJ2-1; D not certain. CDR1 is SGHRS, CDR2 YFSETQ, per germline. The V and J ends lost 2 bases and 4 bases respectively, with 13 bases between them. The CDR3 is made up of 15 amino acids. The CDR3 bases are TGCGCCAGCAGCTTCTTGGCGGAAGCATACAATGAGCAGTTCTTC. Its protein is CASSFLAEAYNEQFF.

This chain joins TRBV7-9 and TRBJ2-6; 8 bases agree with TRBD1. V shed 4 bases and J 0 bases; nucleotides not matched to a gene: 8. The CDR3 is 18 residues long. The germline V gene has CDR1 SEHNR and CDR2 FQNEAQ (reference sequence). Written as DNA, the CDR3 is TGTGCCAGCAGCTCCGACAGGGGCCCCTACTCTGGGGCCAACGTCCTGACTTTC. Translated: CASSSDRGPYSGANVLTF.

The table lists this clonotype with many counts. The J gene is TRBJ2-5, the V gene TRBV3-1; D may be TRBD2 (5 bases). CDR1 is LGHDT, CDR2 YNNKEL, per germline (reference sequence). This CDR3 has 16 residues. Trimming shortened V by 3 bases and J by 1 base, and 15 bases separated the two germline ends. CDR3 DNA sequence: TGTGCCAGCAGCCAGAGAGCGGATAGGGTCCAAGAGACCCAGTACTTC. This gives the protein CASSQRADRVQETQYF.